This TCR beta chain was captured by sequencing in a study of T-cell reconstitution after alpha-beta-depleted transplantation in children. As it was prepared, the TCRbeta library received unique molecular identifiers. Via MiXCR, TCRdb re-called the PCR reads, giving one row per CDR3 protein. This table has around 440,000 distinct CDR3 sequences, roughly a tenth appearing once. This clonotype occurred many times. The sequence was collected from a child aged 2 to 10 with inherited bone marrow failure, due to receive a stem cell transplant. Here the sequenced sample was PBMCs, taken before TCRalphabeta/CD19-depleted stem cell transplant.

This CDR3 is CASSFLGASYEQYF. DNA of the CDR3: TGTGCCAGCAGTTTCCTCGGGGCTTCCTACGAGCAGTACTTC. The rearrangement joins TRBV12-3 or TRBV12-4 to TRBJ2-7; D is possibly TRBD1 or TRBD2 (5 bases each). Trimming cost V 3 bases and J 1 base, with 10 bases left between them. CDR3 length: 14 amino acids.